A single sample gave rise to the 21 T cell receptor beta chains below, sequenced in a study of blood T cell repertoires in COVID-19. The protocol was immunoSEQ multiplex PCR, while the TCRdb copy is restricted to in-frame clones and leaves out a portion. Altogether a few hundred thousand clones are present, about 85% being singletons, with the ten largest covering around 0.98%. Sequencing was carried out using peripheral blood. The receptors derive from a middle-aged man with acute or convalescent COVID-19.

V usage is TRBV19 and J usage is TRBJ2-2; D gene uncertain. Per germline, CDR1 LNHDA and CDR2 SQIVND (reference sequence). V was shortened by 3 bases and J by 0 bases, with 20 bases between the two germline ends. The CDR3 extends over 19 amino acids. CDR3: CASSILKEFDGSNTGELFF. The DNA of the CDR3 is TGTGCCAGTAGTATTTTAAAGGAGTTCGACGGGTCGAACACCGGGGAGCTGTTTTTT.

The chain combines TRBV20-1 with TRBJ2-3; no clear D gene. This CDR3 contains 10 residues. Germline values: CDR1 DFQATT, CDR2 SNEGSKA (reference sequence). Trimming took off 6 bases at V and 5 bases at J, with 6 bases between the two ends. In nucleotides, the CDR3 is TGCAGTGCCAAACTAGATACGCAGTATTTT. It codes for CSAKLDTQYF.

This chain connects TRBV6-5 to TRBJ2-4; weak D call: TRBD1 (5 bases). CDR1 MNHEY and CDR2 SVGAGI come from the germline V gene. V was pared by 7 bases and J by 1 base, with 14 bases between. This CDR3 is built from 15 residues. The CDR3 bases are TGTGCCAGCAAGGGTGCAGGGCTTGCCAAAAACATTCAGTACTTC. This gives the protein CASKGAGLAKNIQYF.

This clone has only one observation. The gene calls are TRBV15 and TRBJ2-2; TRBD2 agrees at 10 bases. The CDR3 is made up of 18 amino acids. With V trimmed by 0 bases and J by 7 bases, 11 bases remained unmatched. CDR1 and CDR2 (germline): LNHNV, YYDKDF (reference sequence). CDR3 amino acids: CATSRDGEAGGPFGELFF. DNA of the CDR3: TGTGCCACCAGCAGAGATGGGGAAGCGGGGGGGCCCTTCGGGGAGCTGTTTTTT.

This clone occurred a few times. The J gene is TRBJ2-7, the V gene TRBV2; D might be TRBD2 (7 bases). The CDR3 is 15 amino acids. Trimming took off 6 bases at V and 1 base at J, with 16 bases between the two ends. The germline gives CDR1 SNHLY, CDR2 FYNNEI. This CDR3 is CASRAFRGASYEQYF. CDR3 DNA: TGTGCCAGCAGGGCTTTCCGGGGGGCTTCCTACGAGCAGTACTTC.

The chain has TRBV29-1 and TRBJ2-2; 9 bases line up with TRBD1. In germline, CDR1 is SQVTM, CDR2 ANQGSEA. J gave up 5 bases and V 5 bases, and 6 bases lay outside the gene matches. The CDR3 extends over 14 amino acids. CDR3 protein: CSVTGGEGTGELFF. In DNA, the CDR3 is TGCAGCGTTACAGGGGGCGAGGGGACCGGGGAGCTGTTTTTT.

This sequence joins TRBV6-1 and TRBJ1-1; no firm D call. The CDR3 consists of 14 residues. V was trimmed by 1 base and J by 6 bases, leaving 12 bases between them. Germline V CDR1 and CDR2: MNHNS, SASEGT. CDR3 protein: CASSEVSESSEAFF. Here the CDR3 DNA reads TGTGCCAGCAGTGAAGTTAGTGAGTCTTCTGAAGCTTTCTTT.

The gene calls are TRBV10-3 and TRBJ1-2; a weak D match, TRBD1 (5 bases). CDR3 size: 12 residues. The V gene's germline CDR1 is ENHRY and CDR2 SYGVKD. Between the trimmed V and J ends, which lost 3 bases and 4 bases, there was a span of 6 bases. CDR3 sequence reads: CAISEQAYGYTF. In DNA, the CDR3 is TGTGCCATCAGTGAACAGGCCTATGGCTACACCTTC.

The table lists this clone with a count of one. CDR3 loop: CASSARLATYTDTQYF. CDR3 DNA: TGTGCCAGCAGCGCGCGACTAGCTACTTACACAGATACGCAGTATTTT. The chain links TRBV9 to TRBJ2-3; 7 bases align to TRBD2. The V gene's germline CDR1 is SGDLS and CDR2 YYNGEE. This CDR3 has 16 residues. Unmatched junction bases numbered 9, after V lost 3 bases and J lost 2 bases.

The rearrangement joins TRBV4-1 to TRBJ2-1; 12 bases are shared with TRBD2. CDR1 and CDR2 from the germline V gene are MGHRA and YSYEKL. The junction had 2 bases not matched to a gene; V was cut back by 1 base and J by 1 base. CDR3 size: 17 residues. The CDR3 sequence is CASSQAGLAGSYNEQFF. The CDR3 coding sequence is TGCGCCAGCAGCCAAGCCGGACTAGCGGGGTCCTACAATGAGCAGTTCTTC.

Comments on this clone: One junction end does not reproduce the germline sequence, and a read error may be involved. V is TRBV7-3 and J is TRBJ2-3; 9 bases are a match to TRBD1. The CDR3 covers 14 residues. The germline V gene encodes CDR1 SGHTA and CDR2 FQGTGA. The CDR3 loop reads CASSLTGGEDTQYF. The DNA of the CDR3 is TGTGCCAGCAGCCTAACAGGGGGCGAAGATACGCAGTATTTT.

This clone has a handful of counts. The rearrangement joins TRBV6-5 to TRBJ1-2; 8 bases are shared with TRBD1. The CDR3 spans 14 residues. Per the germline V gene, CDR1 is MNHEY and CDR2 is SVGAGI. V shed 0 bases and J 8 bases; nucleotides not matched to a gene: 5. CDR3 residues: CASSYSGTGEGYTF. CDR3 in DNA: TGTGCCAGCAGTTACTCCGGGACAGGAGAAGGCTACACCTTC.

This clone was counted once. This chain's CDR3 is CAIAAGVSSYNEQFF. In DNA, the CDR3 is TGTGCCATCGCTGCGGGGGTCTCCTCCTACAATGAGCAGTTCTTC. The V call is TRBV10-3, the J call TRBJ2-1, with 7 bases matching TRBD2. Germline CDR1 reads ENHRY; CDR2 reads SYGVKD. J was trimmed by 0 bases and V by 8 bases; bases with no gene match: 7. This CDR3 has 15 residues.

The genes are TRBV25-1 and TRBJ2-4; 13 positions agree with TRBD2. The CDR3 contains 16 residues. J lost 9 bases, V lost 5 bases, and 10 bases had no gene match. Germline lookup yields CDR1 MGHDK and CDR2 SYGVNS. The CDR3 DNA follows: TGTGCCAGCAGTAGACTAGCGGGGGGCCGGGTGTGCATTCAGTACTTC. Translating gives CASSRLAGGRVCIQYF.

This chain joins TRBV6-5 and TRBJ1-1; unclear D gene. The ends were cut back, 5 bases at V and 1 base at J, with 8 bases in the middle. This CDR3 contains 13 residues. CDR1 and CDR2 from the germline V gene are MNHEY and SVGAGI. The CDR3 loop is CASSKRGNTEAFF. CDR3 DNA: TGTGCCAGCAGTAAACGGGGGAACACTGAAGCTTTCTTT.

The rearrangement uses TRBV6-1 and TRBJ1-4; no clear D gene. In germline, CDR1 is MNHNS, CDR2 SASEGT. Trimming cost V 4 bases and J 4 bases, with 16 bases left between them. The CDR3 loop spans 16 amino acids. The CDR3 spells CASSGRPTSNNEKLFF. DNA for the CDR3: TGTGCCAGCAGTGGCCGTCCGACAAGTAATAATGAAAAACTGTTTTTT.

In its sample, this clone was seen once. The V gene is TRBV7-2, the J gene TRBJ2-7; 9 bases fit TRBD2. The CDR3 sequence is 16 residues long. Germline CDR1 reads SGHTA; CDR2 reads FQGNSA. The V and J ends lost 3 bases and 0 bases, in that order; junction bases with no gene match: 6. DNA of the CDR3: TGTGCCAGCAGCTTCGCGGGGGGGGGTATCTCCTACGAGCAGTACTTC. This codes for CASSFAGGGISYEQYF.

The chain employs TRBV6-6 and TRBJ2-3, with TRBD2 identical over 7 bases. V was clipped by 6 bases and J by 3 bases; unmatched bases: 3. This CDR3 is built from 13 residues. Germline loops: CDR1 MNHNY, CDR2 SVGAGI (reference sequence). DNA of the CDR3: TGTGCCAGCAGCCCGGGGGGTACAGATACGCAGTATTTT. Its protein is CASSPGGTDTQYF.

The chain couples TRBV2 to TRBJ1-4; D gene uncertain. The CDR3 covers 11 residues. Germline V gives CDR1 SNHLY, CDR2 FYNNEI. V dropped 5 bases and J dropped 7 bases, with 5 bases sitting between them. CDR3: CASSTVEKLFF. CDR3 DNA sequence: TGTGCCAGCAGTACAGTTGAAAAACTGTTTTTT.

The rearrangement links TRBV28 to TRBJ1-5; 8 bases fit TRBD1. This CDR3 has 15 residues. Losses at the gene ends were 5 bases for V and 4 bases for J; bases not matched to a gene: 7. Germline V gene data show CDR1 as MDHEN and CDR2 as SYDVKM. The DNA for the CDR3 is TGTGCCAGCAGTCAAGGACAGGGCCGGAATCAGCCCCAGCATTTT. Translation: CASSQGQGRNQPQHF.

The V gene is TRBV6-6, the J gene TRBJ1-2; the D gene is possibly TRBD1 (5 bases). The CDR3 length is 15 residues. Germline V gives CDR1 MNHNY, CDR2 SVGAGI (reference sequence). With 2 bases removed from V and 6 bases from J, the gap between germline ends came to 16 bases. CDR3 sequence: CASSYVGGVLDGYTF. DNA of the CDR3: TGTGCCAGCAGTTACGTCGGGGGGGTCCTTGATGGCTACACCTTC.